This entry describes one T cell receptor beta chain. The data stem from a study of cytomegalovirus exposure and HLA in healthy donors. PCR involved 60 Vbeta and 13 Jbeta primers. Clones were read by immunoSEQ multiplex PCR, and TCRdb kept only the in-frame ones, dropping some. The table records tens of thousands of clones, roughly 74% of them present only once. The germline CDR1 and CDR2 sequences are GTSNPN and SVGIG (reference sequence). The V and J ends lost 7 bases and 8 bases respectively, with 11 bases between them. This CDR3 spans 10 amino acids. The sequence came from a man aged 35-49 years in good health and CMV-seronegative. The material sequenced was PBMCs. The genes are TRBV30 and TRBJ1-2; maybe TRBD1 (5 bases). The CDR3 protein is CAYRWGGYTF. The CDR3 nucleotides are TGTGCCTACCGGTGGGGCGGCTACACCTTC. Based on the CDR3 plus reference TRBV30 and TRBJ1-2, the full variable domain is SQTIHQWPATLVQPVGSPLSLECTVEGTSNPNLYWYRQAAGRGLQLLFYSVGIGQISSEVPQNLSASRPQDRQFILSSKKLLLSDSGFYLCAYRWGGYTFGSGTRLTVV.